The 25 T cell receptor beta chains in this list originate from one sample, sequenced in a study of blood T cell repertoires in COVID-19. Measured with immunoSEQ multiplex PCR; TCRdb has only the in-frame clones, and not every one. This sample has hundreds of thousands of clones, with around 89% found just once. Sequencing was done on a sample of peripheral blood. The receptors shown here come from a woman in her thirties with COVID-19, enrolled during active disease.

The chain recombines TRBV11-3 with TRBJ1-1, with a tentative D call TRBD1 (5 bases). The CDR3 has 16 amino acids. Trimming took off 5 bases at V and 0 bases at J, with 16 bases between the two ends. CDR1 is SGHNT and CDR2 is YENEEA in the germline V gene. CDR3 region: CASSRPGTDMNTEAFF. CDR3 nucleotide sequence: TGTGCCAGCAGCCGTCCCGGGACTGATATGAACACTGAAGCTTTCTTT.

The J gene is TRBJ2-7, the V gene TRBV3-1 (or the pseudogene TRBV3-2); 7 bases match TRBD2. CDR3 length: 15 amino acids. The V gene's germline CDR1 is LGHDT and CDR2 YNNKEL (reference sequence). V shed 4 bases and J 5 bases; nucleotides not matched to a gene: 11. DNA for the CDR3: TGTGCCAGCAGCCTAGCGGGCGCTCCGGGGGACGAGCAGTACGTC. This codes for CASSLAGAPGDEQYV.

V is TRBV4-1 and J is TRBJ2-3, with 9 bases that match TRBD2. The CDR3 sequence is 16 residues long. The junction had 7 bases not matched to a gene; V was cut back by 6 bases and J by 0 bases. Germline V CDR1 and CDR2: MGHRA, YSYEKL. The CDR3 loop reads CASSRPSGESTDTQYF. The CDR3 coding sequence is TGCGCCAGCAGTCGCCCTAGCGGGGAAAGCACAGATACGCAGTATTTT.

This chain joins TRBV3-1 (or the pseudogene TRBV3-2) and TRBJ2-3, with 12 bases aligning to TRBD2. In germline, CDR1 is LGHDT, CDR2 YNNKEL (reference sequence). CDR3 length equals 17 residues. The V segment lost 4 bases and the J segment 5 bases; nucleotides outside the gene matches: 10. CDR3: CASSLQLAGGLGDTQYF. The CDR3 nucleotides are TGTGCCAGCAGCCTACAGCTAGCGGGAGGGCTGGGAGATACGCAGTATTTT.

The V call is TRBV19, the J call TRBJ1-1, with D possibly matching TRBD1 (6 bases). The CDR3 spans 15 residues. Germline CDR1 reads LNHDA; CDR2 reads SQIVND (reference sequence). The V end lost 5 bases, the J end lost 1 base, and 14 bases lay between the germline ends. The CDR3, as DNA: TGTGCCAGTAGTTTCCCGCCGACAGGGAACACTGAAGCTTTCTTT. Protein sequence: CASSFPPTGNTEAFF.

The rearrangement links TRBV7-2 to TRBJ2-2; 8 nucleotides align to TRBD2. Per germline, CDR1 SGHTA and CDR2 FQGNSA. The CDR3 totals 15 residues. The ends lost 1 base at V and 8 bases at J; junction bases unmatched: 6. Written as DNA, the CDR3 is TGTGCCAGCAGCTTAGTTGCGGGGGGCCGGGGGGAGCTGTTTTTT. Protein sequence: CASSLVAGGRGELFF.

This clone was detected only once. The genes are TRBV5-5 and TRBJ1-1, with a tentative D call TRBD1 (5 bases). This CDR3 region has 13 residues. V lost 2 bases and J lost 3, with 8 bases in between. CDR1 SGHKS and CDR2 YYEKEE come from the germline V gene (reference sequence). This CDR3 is CASSFLGDTEAFF. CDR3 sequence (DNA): TGTGCCAGCAGCTTTTTAGGGGACACTGAAGCTTTCTTT. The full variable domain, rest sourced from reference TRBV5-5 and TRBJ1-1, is DAGVTQSPTHLIKTRGQQVTLRCSPISGHKSVSWYQQVLGQGPQFIFQYYEKEERGRGNFPDRFSARQFPNYSSELNVNALLLGDSALYLCASSFLGDTEAFFGQGTRLTVV.

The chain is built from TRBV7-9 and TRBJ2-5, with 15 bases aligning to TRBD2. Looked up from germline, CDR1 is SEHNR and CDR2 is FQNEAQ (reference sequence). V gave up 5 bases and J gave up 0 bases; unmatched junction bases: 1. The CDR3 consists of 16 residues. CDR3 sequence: CASSGTSGGYQETQYF. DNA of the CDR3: TGTGCCAGCAGCGGGACTAGCGGGGGGTACCAAGAGACCCAGTACTTC. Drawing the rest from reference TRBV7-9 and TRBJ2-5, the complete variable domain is DTGVSQNPRHKITKRGQNVTFRCDPISEHNRLYWYRQTLGQGPEFLTYFQNEAQLEKSRLLSDRFSAERPKGSFSTLEIQRTEQGDSAMYLCASSGTSGGYQETQYFGPGTRLLVL.

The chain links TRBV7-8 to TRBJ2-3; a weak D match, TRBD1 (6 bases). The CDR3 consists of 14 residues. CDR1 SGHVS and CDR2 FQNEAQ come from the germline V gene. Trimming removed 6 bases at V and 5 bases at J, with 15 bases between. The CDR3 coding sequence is TGTGCCAGCAGTGTAGAGGGGGTGGGAGATACGCAGTATTTT. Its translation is CASSVEGVGDTQYF.

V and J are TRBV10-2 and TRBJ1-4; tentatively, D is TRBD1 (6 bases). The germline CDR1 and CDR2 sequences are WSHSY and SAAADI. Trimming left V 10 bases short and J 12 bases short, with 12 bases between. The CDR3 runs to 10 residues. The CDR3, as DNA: TGCGCCAACACAGGGATAGAACTGTTTTTT. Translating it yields CANTGIELFF.

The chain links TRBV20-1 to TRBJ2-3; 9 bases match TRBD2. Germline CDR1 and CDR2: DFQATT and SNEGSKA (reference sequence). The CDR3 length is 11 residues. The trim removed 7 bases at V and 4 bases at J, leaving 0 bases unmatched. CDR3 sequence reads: CSGGGADTQYF. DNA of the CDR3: TGCAGTGGCGGGGGGGCAGATACGCAGTATTTT.

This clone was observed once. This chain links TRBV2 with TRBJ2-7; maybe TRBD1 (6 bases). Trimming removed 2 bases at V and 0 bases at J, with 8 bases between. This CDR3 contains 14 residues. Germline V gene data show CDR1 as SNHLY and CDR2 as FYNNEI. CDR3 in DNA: TGTGCCAGCAGTGAACAGGGGATCTCCTACGAGCAGTACTTC. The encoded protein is CASSEQGISYEQYF.

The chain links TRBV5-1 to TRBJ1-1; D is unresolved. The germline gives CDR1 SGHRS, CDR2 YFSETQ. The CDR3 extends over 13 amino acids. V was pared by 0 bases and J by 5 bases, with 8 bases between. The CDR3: CASSLAELTEAFF. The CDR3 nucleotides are TGCGCCAGCAGCTTGGCAGAATTGACTGAAGCTTTCTTT.

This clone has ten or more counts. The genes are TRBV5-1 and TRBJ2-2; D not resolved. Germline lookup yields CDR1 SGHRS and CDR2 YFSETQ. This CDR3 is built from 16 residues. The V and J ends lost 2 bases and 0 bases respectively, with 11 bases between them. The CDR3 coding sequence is TGCGCCAGCAGCTTCAGTGGTCTAGCGAACACCGGGGAGCTGTTTTTT. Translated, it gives CASSFSGLANTGELFF.

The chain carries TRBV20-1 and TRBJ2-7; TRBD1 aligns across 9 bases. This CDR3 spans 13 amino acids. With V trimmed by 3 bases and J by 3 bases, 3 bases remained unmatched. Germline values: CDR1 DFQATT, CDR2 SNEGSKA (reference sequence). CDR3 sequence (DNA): TGCAGTGCTAGTGCGGGACAGGGCTACGAGCAGTACTTC. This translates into CSASAGQGYEQYF.

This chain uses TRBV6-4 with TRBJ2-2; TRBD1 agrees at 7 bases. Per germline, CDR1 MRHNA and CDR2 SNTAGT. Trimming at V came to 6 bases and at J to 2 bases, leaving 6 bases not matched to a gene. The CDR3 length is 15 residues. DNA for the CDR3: TGTGCCAGCAGAAGGGACAGCTCCAACACCGGGGAGCTGTTTTTT. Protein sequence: CASRRDSSNTGELFF.

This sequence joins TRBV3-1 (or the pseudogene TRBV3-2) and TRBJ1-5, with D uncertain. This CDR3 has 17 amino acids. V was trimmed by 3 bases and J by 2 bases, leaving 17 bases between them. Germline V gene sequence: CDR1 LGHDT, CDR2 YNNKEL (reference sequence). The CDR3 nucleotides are TGTGCCAGCAGCCACTCCCGGGAGGTTTTCGGCAATCAGCCCCAGCATTTT. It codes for CASSHSREVFGNQPQHF.

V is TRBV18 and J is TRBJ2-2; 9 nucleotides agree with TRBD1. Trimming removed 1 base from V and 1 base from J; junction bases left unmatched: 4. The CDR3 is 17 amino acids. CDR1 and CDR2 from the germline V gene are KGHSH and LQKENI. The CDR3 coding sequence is TGTGCCAGCTCACCACTAACGGGACAGGGGAACACCGGGGAGCTGTTTTTT. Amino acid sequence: CASSPLTGQGNTGELFF.

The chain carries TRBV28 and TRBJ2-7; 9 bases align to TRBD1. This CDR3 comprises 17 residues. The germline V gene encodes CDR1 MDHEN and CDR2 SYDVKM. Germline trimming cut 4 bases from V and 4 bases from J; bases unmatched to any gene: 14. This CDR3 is CASSSPTGTGSGYEQYF. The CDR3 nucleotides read TGTGCCAGCAGTTCCCCGACCGGGACAGGGTCGGGGTACGAGCAGTACTTC. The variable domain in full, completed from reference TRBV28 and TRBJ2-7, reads DVKVTQSSRYLVKRTGEKVFLECVQDMDHENMFWYRQDPGLGLRLIYFSYDVKMKEKGDIPEGYSVSREKKERFSLILESASTNQTSMYLCASSSPTGTGSGYEQYFGPGTRLTVT.

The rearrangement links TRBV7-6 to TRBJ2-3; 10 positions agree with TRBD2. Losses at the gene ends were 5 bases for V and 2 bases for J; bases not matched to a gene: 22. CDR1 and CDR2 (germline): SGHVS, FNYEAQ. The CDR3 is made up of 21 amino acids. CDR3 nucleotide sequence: TGTGCCAGCAGCCCCCAAGTACAGCGGGGGGGCCAGCGAGGAGACACAGATACGCAGTATTTT. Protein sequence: CASSPQVQRGGQRGDTDTQYF. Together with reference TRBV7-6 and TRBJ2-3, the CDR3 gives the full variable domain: GAGVSQSPRYKVTKRGQDVALRCDPISGHVSLYWYRQALGQGPEFLTYFNYEAQQDKSGLPNDRFSAERPEGSISTLTIQRTEQRDSAMYRCASSPQVQRGGQRGDTDTQYFGPGTRLTVL.

The DNA for the CDR3 is TGCAGTGCTAGTTTATTGACTAGCGGGAAAGTAGATACGCAGTATTTT. Translating it yields CSASLLTSGKVDTQYF. The chain links TRBV20-1 to TRBJ2-3, with 11 bases that match TRBD2. Per the germline V gene, CDR1 is DFQATT and CDR2 is SNEGSKA (reference sequence). The CDR3 totals 16 residues. The J segment lost 5 bases and the V segment lost 3 bases, leaving 10 bases of the junction unmatched.

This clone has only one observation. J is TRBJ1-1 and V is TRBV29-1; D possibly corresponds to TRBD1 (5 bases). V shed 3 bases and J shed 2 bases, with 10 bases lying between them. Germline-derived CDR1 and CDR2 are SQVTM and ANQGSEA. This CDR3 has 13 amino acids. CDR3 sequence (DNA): TGCAGCGTTGACAGGGCGGGAAACACTGAAGCTTTCTTT. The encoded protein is CSVDRAGNTEAFF.

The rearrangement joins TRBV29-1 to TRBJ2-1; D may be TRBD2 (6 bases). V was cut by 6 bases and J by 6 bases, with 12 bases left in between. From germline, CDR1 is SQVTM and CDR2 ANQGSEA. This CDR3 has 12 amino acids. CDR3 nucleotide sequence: TGCAGCGTGGCTGGAGGGCGCAATGAGCAGTTCTTC. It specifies CSVAGGRNEQFF.

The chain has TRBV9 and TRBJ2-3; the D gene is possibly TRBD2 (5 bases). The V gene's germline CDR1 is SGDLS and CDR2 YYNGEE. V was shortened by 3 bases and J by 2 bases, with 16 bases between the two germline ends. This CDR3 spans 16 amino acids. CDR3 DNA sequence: TGTGCCAGCAGCGCGGCGGGTACGGGGTACACAGATACGCAGTATTTT. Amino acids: CASSAAGTGYTDTQYF.

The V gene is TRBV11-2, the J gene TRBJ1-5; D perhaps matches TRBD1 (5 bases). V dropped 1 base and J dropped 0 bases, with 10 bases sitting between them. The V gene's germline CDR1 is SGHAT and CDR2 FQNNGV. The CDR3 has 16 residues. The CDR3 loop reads CASSLVMGGSNQPQHF. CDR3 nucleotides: TGTGCCAGCAGCTTAGTAATGGGGGGTAGCAATCAGCCCCAGCATTTT.